Given below is one TCR beta chain in context. The antigen is not known. The data derive from a study of cytomegalovirus exposure and HLA in healthy donors. Overall study findings and caveats: Associated with cytomegalovirus, according to the listing, were 150 to 200 TCR beta chains. Later analysis indicated greater clonal expansion among HLA-associated TCR beta chains than among equally common other chains.

With 60 Vbeta and 13 Jbeta primers, the PCR was carried out. Some clones are missing from TCRdb's copy, which holds only in-frame ones; the method was immunoSEQ multiplex PCR. The sample carries 200,000 to 300,000 clones, around 80% recorded once. Specimen: PBMCs. This sequence originates from a boy younger than 18 in good health and CMV-seronegative.

CDR3 residues: CASSSSGGGTDTQYF. Here the CDR3 DNA reads TGTGCCAGCAGCTCGAGTGGGGGGGGCACAGATACGCAGTATTTT. The chain joins TRBV13 to TRBJ2-3, with TRBD2 matching over 7 bases. The CDR3 is made up of 15 amino acids. Germline V gives CDR1 PRHDT, CDR2 FYEKMQ (reference sequence). Losses at the gene ends were 4 bases for V and 1 base for J; bases not matched to a gene: 5.